This T cell receptor beta chain was retrieved from a study of T cells in Graves' hyperthyroidism and ophthalmopathy. Study-wide findings and caveats: Most clonotypes that expanded in the thyroid above 0.001 also showed up in blood.

TCR beta CDR3 region amplification was performed from RNA transcripts. The study used the HTBI primer set for a first-round RT-PCR of the TCR CDR3. From the multiplex PCR reads, TCRdb called clonotypes with MiXCR, one entry per CDR3 protein. Here the sample spans about 610,000 distinct CDR3 sequences, around 15% being singletons. Diagnosis rested on symptoms, serum thyroxine and TRAb, thyroid ultrasound, and orbital computed tomography. This clonotype came up many times. Its antigen remains unknown. The CDR3 sequence is 15 residues long. V trimming: 1 base; J trimming: 5 bases; junction bases outside the gene matches: 7. Per germline, CDR1 MNHEY and CDR2 SVGAGI.

The receptor comes from a middle-aged woman with Graves' ophthalmopathy. V is TRBV6-5 and J is TRBJ2-5; 7 bases align to TRBD2. Specimen: blood. The CDR3 DNA reads TGTGCCAGCAGTTACTTGCGGGAGTACGGCGAGACCCAGTACTTC. It yields the protein CASSYLREYGETQYF.